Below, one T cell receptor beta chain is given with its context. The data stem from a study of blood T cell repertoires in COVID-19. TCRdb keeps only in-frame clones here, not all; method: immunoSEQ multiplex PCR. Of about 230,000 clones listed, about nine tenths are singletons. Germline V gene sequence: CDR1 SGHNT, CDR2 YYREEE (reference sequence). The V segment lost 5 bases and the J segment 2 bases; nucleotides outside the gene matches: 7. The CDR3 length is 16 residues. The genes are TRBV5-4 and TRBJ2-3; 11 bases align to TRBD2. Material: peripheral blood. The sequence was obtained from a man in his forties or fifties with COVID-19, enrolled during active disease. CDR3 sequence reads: CASSFASGRSTDTQYF. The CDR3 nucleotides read TGTGCCAGCAGTTTCGCTAGCGGGAGGTCCACAGATACGCAGTATTTT.